The 10 T cell receptor beta chains reported below all come from one sample, sequenced in a study of blood T cell repertoires in COVID-19. Assay: immunoSEQ multiplex PCR; the TCRdb copy retains only in-frame clones and omits some. The data show 100,000 to 150,000 clones, around 83% seen once. The sample consisted of peripheral blood. The receptor source for this set is a man aged 80 or over with active or convalescent COVID-19.

This chain links TRBV5-1 with TRBJ1-4; 7 nucleotides agree with TRBD1. The germline gives CDR1 SGHRS, CDR2 YFSETQ. This CDR3 has 13 amino acids. V lost 5 bases, J lost 5 bases, and 3 bases stayed unmatched. CDR3 nucleotide sequence: TGCGCCAGCAGTGAACAGGGGAATGAAAAACTGTTTTTT. Amino acids: CASSEQGNEKLFF.

The chain employs TRBV7-3 and TRBJ2-1; D uncertain. The CDR3 covers 12 residues. Per the germline V gene, CDR1 is SGHTA and CDR2 is FQGTGA. V lost 6 bases and J lost 0, with 3 bases in between. The CDR3 sequence: CASRSSYNEQFF. The CDR3 region has the DNA TGTGCCAGCAGGAGCTCCTACAATGAGCAGTTCTTC.

The V call is TRBV7-3, the J call TRBJ2-1; 8 bases agree with TRBD2. Germline CDR1 SGHTA, CDR2 FQGTGA. V dropped 2 bases and J dropped 2; count of bases not matched to a gene: 2. The CDR3 has 15 residues. CDR3 DNA sequence: TGTGCCAGCAGCTTATTAGCGGGGCCCTACAATGAGCAGTTCTTC. Protein: CASSLLAGPYNEQFF.

The sample holds a few counts of this clone. The chain recombines TRBV2 with TRBJ1-2; 10 nucleotides align to TRBD1. In germline, CDR1 is SNHLY, CDR2 FYNNEI. The junction had 3 bases not matched to a gene; V was cut back by 4 bases and J by 1 base. This CDR3 region has 15 residues. The CDR3 sequence is CASSGQGAYNYGYTF. In nucleotides, the CDR3 is TGTGCCAGCAGTGGACAGGGGGCGTATAACTATGGCTACACCTTC.

The chain has TRBV9 and TRBJ2-7, with a possible D match to TRBD1 (6 bases). CDR3 length: 13 amino acids. Per germline, CDR1 SGDLS and CDR2 YYNGEE. V lost 3 bases and J 6 bases, leaving 13 bases between the germline ends. CDR3 DNA sequence: TGTGCCAGCAGCGCAGGACAGAGGGGCGAGCAGTACTTC. It codes for CASSAGQRGEQYF. Filled out from reference TRBV9 and TRBJ2-7, the complete variable domain reads DSGVTQTPKHLITATGQRVTLRCSPRSGDLSVYWYQQSLDQGLQFLIQYYNGEERAKGNILERFSAQQFPDLHSELNLSSLELGDSALYFCASSAGQRGEQYFGPGTRLTVT.

The chain uses TRBV10-3 and TRBJ2-3; D unresolved. The germline V and J ends were trimmed by 4 bases and 2 bases, with 7 bases remaining between them. Germline CDR1 and CDR2: ENHRY and SYGVKD. The CDR3 contains 13 residues. The CDR3 protein is CAISALNTDTQYF. DNA for the CDR3: TGTGCCATCAGTGCCCTTAACACAGATACGCAGTATTTT.

This chain links TRBV15 with TRBJ2-3, with 7 bases that match TRBD2. V was pared by 2 bases and J by 4 bases, with 9 bases of the junction left unmatched. The CDR3 is 16 residues long. CDR1 and CDR2 (germline): LNHNV, YYDKDF (reference sequence). In nucleotides, the CDR3 is TGTGCCACCAGCAGATTGGGCGGGGGTCGTGCAGATACGCAGTATTTT. This encodes CATSRLGGGRADTQYF.

Note on this clone: Other DNA sequences in the sample encode the same CDR3. The chain is built from TRBV5-1 and TRBJ1-6; D may be TRBD1 (6 bases). The V end lost 2 bases, the J end lost 5 bases, and 11 bases lay between the germline ends. This CDR3 contains 15 residues. Germline assignment: CDR1 SGHRS and CDR2 YFSETQ. CDR3 sequence: CASSLGTGNNSPLHF. Here the CDR3 DNA reads TGCGCCAGCAGCTTAGGCACAGGGAATAATTCACCCCTCCACTTT.

The chain employs TRBV19 and TRBJ1-1; the D gene is possibly TRBD1 (5 bases). CDR3 size: 15 residues. V was trimmed by 0 bases and J by 3 bases, leaving 11 bases between them. Germline V CDR1 and CDR2: LNHDA, SQIVND (reference sequence). CDR3 nucleotide sequence: TGTGCCAGTAGTATAGATAGGGGTTACGACACTGAAGCTTTCTTT. Encoded protein: CASSIDRGYDTEAFF.

This chain uses TRBV7-9 with TRBJ1-1; D is undetermined. CDR1 and CDR2 from the germline V gene are SEHNR and FQNEAQ (reference sequence). V lost 4 bases and J lost 6, with 12 bases in between. The CDR3 is 13 amino acids. Here the CDR3 reads CASSSTRDPEAFF. DNA for the CDR3: TGTGCCAGCAGCTCCACCCGGGATCCTGAAGCTTTCTTT.